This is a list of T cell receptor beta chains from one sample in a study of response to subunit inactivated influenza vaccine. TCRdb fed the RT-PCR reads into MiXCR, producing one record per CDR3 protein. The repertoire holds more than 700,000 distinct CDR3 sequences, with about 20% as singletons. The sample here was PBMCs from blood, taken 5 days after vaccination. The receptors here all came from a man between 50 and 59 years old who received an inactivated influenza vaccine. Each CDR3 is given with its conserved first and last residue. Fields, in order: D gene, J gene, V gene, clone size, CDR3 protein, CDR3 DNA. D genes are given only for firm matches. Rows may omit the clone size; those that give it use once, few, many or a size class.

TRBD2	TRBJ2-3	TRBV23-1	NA	CASSPTSGGGTQYF	TGCGCCAGCAGCCCGACTAGCGGGGGTGGTACGCAGTATTTT
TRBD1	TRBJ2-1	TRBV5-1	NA	CASSPGQGPGGQFF	TGCGCCAGCAGCCCAGGACAGGGCCCTGGGGGGCAGTTCTTC
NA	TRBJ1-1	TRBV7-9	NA	CASSLPQTEAFF	TGTGCCAGCAGCTTACCTCAAACTGAAGCTTTCTTT
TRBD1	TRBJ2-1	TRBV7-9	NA	CASSADRAEGYNEQFF	TGTGCCAGCAGCGCGGACAGGGCCGAGGGTTACAATGAGCAGTTCTTC
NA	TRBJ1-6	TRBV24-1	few	CATSIKVGDCFQPLHF	TGTGCCACCAGTATAAAGGTCGGGGACTGTTTTCAACCCCTCCACTTT
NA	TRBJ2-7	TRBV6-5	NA	CASSYTTATYEQYF	TGTGCCAGCAGTTACACGACCGCTACCTACGAGCAGTACTTC
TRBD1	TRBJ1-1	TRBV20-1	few	CSAYRGTEAFF	TGCAGTGCCTACAGGGGCACTGAAGCTTTCTTT
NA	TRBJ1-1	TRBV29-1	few	CSVEDLNTEAFF	TGCAGCGTTGAAGATTTGAACACTGAAGCTTTCTTT
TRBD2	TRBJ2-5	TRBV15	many	CATSRGGPETQYF	TGTGCCACCAGCAGGGGAGGGCCAGAGACCCAGTACTTC
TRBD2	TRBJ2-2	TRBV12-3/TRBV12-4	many	CASSLFGGRAVGELFF	TGTGCCAGCAGTTTATTTGGGGGGAGGGCCGTCGGGGAGCTGTTTTTT
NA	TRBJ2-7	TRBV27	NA	CASSYGDPSSYEQYF	TGTGCCAGCAGCTATGGGGATCCCAGCTCCTACGAGCAGTACTTC
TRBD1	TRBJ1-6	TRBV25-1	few	CASSPTDRGNNSPLHF	TGTGCCAGCAGTCCCACGGACAGGGGGAATAATTCACCCCTCCACTTT
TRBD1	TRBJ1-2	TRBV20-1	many	CSARDDAGGHFNYGYTF	TGCAGTGCTAGAGATGATGCAGGGGGCCATTTTAACTATGGCTACACCTTC
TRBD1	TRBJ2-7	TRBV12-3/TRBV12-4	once	CASSRGTGIFEQYF	TGTGCCAGCAGCCGGGGGACAGGAATCTTCGAGCAGTACTTC
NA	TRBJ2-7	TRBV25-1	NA	CASSDDGVGAEQYF	TGTGCCAGCAGTGATGACGGTGTAGGGGCCGAGCAGTACTTC
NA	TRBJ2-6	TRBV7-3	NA	CASSPGPSISGANVLTF	TGTGCCAGCAGCCCAGGGCCAAGCATCTCTGGGGCCAACGTCCTGACTTTC
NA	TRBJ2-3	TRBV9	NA	CASSVAGYYKGTDTQYF	TGTGCCAGCAGCGTAGCTGGGTACTATAAAGGCACAGATACGCAGTATTTT
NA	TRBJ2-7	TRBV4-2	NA	CASSQDEGSRGYEQYF	TGTGCCAGCAGCCAAGATGAAGGGAGTCGGGGCTACGAGCAGTACTTC
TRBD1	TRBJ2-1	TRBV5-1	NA	CASSFRTGGYNEQFF	TGCGCCAGCAGCTTTCGGACAGGGGGTTATAATGAGCAGTTCTTC
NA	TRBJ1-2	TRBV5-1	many	CASSPQTGINYGYTF	TGCGCCAGCAGCCCACAGACAGGAATTAACTATGGCTACACCTTC
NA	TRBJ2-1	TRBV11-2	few	CASRTTRGSYNEQFF	TGTGCCAGCAGAACCACACGGGGCTCCTACAATGAGCAGTTCTTC
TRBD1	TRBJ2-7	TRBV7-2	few	CASSPSRTGPYEQYF	TGTGCCAGCAGCCCATCACGGACAGGGCCCTACGAGCAGTACTTC
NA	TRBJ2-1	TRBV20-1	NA	CSASLSGTRYLSSYNEQFF	TGCAGTGCTAGCTTGAGTGGGACACGGTACCTCAGCTCCTACAATGAGCAGTTCTTC
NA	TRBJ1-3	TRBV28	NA	CASTDTHSGNTIYF	TGTGCCAGCACCGACACGCACTCGGGAAACACCATATATTTT
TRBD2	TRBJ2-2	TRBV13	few	CASSRTSGRAWSTGELFF	TGTGCCAGCAGCCGGACTAGCGGGAGGGCCTGGAGCACCGGGGAGCTGTTTTTT
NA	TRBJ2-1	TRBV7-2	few	CASSLVSENEQFF	TGTGCCAGCAGCTTAGTATCTGAAAATGAGCAGTTCTTC
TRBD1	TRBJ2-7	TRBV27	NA	CASSLGTGHYEQYF	TGTGCCAGCAGTTTAGGGACAGGGCACTACGAGCAGTACTTC
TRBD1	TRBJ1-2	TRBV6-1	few	CASNKRGDRGNYGYTF	TGTGCCAGCAATAAGAGGGGGGACAGGGGGAACTATGGCTACACCTTC
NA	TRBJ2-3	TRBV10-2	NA	CASRTPRDATQYF	TGCGCCAGCAGGACCCCTAGGGATGCTACGCAGTATTTT
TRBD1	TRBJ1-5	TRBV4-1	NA	CASSQGTGFQPQHF	TGCGCCAGCAGCCAAGGGACAGGGTTTCAGCCCCAGCATTTT
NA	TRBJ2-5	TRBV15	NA	CATSRAARETQYF	TGTGCCACCAGCAGAGCTGCGAGAGAGACCCAGTACTTC
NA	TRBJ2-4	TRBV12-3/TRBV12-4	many	CASSLTGQGKNIQYF	TGTGCCAGCAGTTTAACGGGTCAGGGCAAAAACATTCAGTACTTC
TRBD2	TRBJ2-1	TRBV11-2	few	CASSFGGLAGGPRNEQFF	TGTGCCAGCAGCTTCGGCGGGCTAGCGGGGGGGCCGAGAAATGAGCAGTTCTTC
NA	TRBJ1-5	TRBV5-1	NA	CASSPGDRDQPQHF	TGCGCCAGCAGCCCCGGGGACCGCGATCAGCCCCAGCATTTT
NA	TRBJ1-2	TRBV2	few	CASSVYTTYGYTF	TGTGCCAGCAGTGTTTACACTACTTATGGCTACACCTTC
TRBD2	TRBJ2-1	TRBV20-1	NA	CSARGGGLGYNEQFF	TGCAGTGCTAGAGGGGGCGGACTAGGGTACAATGAGCAGTTCTTC
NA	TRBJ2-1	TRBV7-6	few	CASSGPRGSSYNEQFF	TGTGCCAGCAGCGGACCCAGGGGAAGCTCCTACAATGAGCAGTTCTTC
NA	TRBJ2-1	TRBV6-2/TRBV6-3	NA	CASSYATSGEQFF	TGTGCCAGCAGTTACGCGACTAGTGGTGAGCAGTTCTTC
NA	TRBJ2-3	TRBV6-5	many	CASSYSASTDTQYF	TGTGCCAGCAGTTACTCGGCTAGCACAGATACGCAGTATTTT
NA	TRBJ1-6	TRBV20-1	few	CSASATANSPLHF	TGCAGTGCTAGTGCGACAGCGAATTCACCCCTCCACTTT
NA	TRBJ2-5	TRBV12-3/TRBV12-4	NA	CASSFQRTQYF	TGTGCCAGCAGTTTCCAGAGGACCCAGTACTTC
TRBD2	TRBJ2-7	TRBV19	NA	CASSIASGVDEQYF	TGTGCCAGTAGTATCGCTAGCGGGGTAGACGAGCAGTACTTC
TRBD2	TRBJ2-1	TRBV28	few	CASSSPPGTSGIHNEQFF	TGTGCCAGCAGTTCGCCCCCGGGGACTAGCGGGATCCACAATGAGCAGTTCTTC